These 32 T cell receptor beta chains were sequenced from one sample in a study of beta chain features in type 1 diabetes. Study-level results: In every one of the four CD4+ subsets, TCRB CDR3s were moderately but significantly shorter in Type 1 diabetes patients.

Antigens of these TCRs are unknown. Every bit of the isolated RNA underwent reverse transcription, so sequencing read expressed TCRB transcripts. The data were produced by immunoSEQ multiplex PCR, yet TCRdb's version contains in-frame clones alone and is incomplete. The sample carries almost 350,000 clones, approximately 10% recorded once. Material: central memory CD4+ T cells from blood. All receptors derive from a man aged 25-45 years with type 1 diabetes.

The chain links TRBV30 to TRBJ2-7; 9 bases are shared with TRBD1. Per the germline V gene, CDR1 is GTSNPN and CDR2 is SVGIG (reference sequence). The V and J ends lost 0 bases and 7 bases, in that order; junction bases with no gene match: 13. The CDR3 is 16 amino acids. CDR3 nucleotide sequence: TGTGCCTGGAGTGTAGGGACAGGGCCTTCAGGCGGGGAGCAGTACTTC. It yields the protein CAWSVGTGPSGGEQYF.

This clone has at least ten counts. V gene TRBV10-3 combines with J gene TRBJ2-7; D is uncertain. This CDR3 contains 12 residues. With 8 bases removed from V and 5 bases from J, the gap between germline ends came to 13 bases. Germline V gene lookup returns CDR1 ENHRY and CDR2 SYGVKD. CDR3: CAIGERSHEQYF. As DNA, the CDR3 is TGTGCCATCGGGGAACGGAGCCACGAGCAGTACTTC.

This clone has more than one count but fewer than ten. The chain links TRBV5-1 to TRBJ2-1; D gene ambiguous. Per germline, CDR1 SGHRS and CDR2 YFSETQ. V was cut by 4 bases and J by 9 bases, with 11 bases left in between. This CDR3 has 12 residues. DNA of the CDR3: TGCGCCAGCAGCGTAGCTGGCGGTGAGCAGTTCTTC. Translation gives CASSVAGGEQFF.

The CDR3 sequence: CASSPWVMNTEAFF. CDR3 DNA: TGTGCCAGCAGCCCCTGGGTCATGAACACTGAAGCTTTCTTT. This rearrangement joins TRBV9 to TRBJ1-1; the D is unclear. Trimming cost V 4 bases and J 0 bases, with 10 bases left between them. Germline V gives CDR1 SGDLS, CDR2 YYNGEE. CDR3 length equals 14 residues.

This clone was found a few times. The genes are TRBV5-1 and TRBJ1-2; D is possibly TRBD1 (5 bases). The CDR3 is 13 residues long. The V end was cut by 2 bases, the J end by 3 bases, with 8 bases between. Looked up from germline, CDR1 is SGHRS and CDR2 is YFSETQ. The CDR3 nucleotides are TGCGCCAGCAGCTTCCAGGGTGACTATGGCTACACCTTC. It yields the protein CASSFQGDYGYTF.

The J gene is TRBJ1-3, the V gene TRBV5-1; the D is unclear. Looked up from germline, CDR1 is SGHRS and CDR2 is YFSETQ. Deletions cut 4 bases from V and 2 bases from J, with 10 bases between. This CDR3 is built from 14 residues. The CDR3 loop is CASSVLGAGNTIYF. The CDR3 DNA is TGCGCCAGCAGCGTACTCGGGGCTGGAAACACCATATATTTT.

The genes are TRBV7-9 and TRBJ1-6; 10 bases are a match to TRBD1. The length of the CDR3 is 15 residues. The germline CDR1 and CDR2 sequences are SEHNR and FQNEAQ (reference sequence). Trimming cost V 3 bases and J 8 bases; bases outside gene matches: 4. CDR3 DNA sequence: TGTGCCAGCAGCTTCGGGACAGGGGAATATTCACCCCTCCACTTT. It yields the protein CASSFGTGEYSPLHF. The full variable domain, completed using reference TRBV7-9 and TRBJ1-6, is DTGVSQNPRHKITKRGQNVTFRCDPISEHNRLYWYRQTLGQGPEFLTYFQNEAQLEKSRLLSDRFSAERPKGSFSTLEIQRTEQGDSAMYLCASSFGTGEYSPLHFGNGTRLTVT.

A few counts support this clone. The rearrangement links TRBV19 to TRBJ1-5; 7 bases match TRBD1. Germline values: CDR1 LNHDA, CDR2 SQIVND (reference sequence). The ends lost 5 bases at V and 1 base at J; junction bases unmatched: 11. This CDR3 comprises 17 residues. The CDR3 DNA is TGTGCCAGTAGTCACGACAGGGCGGAGGGGAGCAATCAGCCCCAGCATTTT. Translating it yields CASSHDRAEGSNQPQHF.

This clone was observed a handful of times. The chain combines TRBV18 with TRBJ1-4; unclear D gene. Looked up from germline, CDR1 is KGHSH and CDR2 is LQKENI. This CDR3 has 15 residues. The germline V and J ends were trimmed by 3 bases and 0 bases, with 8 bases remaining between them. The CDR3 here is CASSPRRATNEKLFF. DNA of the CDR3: TGTGCCAGCTCACCTAGAAGGGCAACTAATGAAAAACTGTTTTTT.

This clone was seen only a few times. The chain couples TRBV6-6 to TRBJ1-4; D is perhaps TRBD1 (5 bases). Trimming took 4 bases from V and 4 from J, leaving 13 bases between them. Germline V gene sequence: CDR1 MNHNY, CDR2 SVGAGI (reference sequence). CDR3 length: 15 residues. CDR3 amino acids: CASSSGQVNNEKLFF. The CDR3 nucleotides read TGTGCCAGCAGTTCCGGACAAGTCAATAATGAAAAACTGTTTTTT.

The CDR3 DNA reads TGCGCCAGCAGCTTGTGGGGGCGCGAGGAGACCCAGTACTTC. It yields the protein CASSLWGREETQYF. V is TRBV5-1 and J is TRBJ2-5, with TRBD1 as a possible D gene (6 bases). The CDR3 loop spans 14 amino acids. The ends were cut back, 1 base at V and 5 bases at J, with 12 bases in the middle. Germline CDR1 SGHRS, CDR2 YFSETQ.

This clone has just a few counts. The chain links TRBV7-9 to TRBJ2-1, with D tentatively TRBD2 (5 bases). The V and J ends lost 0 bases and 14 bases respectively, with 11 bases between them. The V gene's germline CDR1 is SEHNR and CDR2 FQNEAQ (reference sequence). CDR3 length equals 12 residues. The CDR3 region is CASSLADGVKFF. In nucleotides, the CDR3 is TGTGCCAGCAGCTTAGCGGACGGGGTGAAGTTCTTC.

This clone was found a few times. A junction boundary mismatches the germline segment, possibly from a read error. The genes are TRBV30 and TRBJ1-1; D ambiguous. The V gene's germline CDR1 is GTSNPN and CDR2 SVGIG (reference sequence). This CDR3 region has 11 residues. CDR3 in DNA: TGCGCCTTGTCCCGTAGTATTGAAGCTTTCTTT. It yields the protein CALSRSIEAFF.

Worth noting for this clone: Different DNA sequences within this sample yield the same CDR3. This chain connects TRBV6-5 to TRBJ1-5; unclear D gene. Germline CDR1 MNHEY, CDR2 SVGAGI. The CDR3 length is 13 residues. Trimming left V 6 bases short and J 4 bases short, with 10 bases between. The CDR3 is CASRLDGNQPQHF. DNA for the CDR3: TGTGCCAGCAGACTGGACGGTAATCAGCCCCAGCATTTT.

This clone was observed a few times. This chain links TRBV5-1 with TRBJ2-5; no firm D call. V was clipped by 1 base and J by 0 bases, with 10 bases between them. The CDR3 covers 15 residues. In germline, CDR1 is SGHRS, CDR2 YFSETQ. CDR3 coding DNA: TGCGCCAGCAGCTTGCTTCCGCGAGACCAAGAGACCCAGTACTTC. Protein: CASSLLPRDQETQYF. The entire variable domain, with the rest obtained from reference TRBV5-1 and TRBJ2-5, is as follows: KAGVTQTPRYLIKTRGQQVTLSCSPISGHRSVSWYQQTPGQGLQFLFEYFSETQRNKGNFPGRFSGRQFSNSRSEMNVSTLELGDSALYLCASSLLPRDQETQYFGPGTRLLVL.

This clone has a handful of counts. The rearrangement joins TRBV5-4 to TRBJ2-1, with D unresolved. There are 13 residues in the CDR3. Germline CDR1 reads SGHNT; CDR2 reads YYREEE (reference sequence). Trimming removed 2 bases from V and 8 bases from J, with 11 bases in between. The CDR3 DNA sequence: TGTGCCAGCAGCTTTACCCCGGGCGATGAGCAGTTCTTC. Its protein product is CASSFTPGDEQFF.

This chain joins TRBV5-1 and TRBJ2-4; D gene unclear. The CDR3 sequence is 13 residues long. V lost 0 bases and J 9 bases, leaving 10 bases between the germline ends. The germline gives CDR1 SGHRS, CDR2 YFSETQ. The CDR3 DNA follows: TGCGCCAGCAGCTTGGACGACGACGGCATTCAGTACTTC. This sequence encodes CASSLDDDGIQYF.

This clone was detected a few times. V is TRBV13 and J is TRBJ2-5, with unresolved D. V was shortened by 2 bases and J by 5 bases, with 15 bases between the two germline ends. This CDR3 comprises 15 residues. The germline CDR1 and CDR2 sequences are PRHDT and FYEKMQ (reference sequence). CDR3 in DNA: TGTGCCAGCAGCTTATTTTTCAAGAGCTCGGAGACCCAGTACTTC. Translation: CASSLFFKSSETQYF.

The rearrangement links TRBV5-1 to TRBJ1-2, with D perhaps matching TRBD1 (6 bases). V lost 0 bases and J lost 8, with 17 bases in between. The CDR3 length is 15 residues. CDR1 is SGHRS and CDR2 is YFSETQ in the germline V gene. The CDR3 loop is CASSLGLLAGDGYTF. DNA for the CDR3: TGCGCCAGCAGCTTGGGTTTGTTGGCAGGGGACGGCTACACCTTC.

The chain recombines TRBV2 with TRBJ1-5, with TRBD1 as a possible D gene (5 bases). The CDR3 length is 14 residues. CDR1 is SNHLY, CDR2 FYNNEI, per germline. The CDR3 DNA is TGTGCGACTAGTGGGGGTATTAGCAATCAGCCCCAGCATTTT. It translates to CATSGGISNQPQHF.

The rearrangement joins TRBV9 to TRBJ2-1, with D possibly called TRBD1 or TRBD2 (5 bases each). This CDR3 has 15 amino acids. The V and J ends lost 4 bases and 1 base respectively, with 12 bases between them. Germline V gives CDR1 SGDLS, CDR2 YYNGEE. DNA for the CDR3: TGTGCCAGCAGCAAAGAGGGGCATTCCTACAATGAGCAGTTCTTC. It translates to CASSKEGHSYNEQFF.

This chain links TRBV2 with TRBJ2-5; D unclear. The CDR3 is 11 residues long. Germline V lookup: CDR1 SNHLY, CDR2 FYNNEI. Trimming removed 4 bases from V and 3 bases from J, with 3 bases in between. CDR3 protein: CASSAEETQYF. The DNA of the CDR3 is TGTGCCAGCAGTGCTGAAGAGACCCAGTACTTC.

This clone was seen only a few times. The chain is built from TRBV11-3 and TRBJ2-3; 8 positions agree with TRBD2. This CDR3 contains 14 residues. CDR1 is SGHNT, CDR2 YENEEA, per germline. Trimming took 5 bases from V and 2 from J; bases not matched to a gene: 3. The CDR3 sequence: CASSRSGATDTQYF. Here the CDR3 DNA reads TGTGCCAGCAGCCGTAGCGGGGCCACAGATACGCAGTATTTT.

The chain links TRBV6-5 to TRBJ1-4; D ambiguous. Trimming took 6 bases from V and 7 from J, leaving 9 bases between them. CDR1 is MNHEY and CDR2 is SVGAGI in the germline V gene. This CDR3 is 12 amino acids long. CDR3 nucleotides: TGTGCCAGCAGCTTCCGGGGTGAAAAACTGTTTTTT. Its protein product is CASSFRGEKLFF.

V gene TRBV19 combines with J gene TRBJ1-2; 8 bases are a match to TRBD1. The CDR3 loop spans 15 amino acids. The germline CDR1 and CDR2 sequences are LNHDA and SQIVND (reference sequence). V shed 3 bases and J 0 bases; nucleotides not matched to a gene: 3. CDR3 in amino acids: CASSISGGANYGYTF. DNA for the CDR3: TGTGCCAGTAGTATTTCAGGGGGCGCTAACTATGGCTACACCTTC. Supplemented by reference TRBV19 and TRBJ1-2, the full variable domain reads DGGITQSPKYLFRKEGQNVTLSCEQNLNHDAMYWYRQDPGQGLRLIYYSQIVNDFQKGDIAEGYSVSREKKESFPLTVTSAQKNPTAFYLCASSISGGANYGYTFGSGTRLTVV.

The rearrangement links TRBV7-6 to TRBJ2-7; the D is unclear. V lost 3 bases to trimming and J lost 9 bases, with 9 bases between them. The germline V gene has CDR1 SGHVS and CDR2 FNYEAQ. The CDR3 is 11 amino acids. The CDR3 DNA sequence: TGTGCCAGCAGCTTGGTGCACTCGCAGTACTTC. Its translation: CASSLVHSQYF.

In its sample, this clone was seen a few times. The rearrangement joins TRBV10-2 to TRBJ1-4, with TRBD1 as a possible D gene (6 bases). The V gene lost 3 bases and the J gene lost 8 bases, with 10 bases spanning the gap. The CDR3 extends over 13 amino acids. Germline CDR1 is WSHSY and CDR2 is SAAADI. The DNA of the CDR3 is TGCGCCAGCAGTGAACAGGGATACGAAAAACTGTTTTTT. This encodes CASSEQGYEKLFF.

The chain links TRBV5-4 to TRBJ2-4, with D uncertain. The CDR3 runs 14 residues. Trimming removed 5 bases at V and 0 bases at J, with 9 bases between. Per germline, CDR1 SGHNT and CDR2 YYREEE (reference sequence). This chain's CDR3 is CASRPELAKNIQYF. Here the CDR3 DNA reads TGTGCCAGCAGACCAGAGTTAGCCAAAAACATTCAGTACTTC. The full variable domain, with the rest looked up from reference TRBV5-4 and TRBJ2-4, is ETGVTQSPTHLIKTRGQQVTLRCSSQSGHNTVSWYQQALGQGPQFIFQYYREEENGRGNFPPRFSGLQFPNYSSELNVNALELDDSALYLCASRPELAKNIQYFGAGTRLSVL.

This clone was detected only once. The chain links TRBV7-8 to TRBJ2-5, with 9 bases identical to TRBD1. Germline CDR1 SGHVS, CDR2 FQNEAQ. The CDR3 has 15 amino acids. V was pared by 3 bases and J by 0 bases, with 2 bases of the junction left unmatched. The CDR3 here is CASSFGTGNQETQYF. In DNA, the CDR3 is TGTGCCAGCAGCTTCGGGACAGGGAACCAAGAGACCCAGTACTTC.

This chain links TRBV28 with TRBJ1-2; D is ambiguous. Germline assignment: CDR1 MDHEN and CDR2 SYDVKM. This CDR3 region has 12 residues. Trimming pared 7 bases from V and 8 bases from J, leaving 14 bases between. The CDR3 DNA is TGTGCCAGCATCAAGGAAGATATGGGCTACACCTTC. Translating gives CASIKEDMGYTF.

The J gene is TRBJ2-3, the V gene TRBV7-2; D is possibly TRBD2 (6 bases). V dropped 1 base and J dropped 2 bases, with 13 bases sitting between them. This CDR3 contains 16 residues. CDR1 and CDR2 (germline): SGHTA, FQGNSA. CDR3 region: CASSLDVGGYTDTQYF. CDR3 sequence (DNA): TGTGCCAGCAGCTTAGACGTGGGGGGATACACAGATACGCAGTATTTT.

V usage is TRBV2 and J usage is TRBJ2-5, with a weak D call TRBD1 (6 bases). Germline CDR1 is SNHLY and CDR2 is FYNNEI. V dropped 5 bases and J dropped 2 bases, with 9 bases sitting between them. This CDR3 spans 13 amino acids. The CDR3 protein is CASSRGGQETQYF. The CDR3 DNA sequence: TGTGCCAGCAGTCGAGGGGGACAAGAGACCCAGTACTTC.